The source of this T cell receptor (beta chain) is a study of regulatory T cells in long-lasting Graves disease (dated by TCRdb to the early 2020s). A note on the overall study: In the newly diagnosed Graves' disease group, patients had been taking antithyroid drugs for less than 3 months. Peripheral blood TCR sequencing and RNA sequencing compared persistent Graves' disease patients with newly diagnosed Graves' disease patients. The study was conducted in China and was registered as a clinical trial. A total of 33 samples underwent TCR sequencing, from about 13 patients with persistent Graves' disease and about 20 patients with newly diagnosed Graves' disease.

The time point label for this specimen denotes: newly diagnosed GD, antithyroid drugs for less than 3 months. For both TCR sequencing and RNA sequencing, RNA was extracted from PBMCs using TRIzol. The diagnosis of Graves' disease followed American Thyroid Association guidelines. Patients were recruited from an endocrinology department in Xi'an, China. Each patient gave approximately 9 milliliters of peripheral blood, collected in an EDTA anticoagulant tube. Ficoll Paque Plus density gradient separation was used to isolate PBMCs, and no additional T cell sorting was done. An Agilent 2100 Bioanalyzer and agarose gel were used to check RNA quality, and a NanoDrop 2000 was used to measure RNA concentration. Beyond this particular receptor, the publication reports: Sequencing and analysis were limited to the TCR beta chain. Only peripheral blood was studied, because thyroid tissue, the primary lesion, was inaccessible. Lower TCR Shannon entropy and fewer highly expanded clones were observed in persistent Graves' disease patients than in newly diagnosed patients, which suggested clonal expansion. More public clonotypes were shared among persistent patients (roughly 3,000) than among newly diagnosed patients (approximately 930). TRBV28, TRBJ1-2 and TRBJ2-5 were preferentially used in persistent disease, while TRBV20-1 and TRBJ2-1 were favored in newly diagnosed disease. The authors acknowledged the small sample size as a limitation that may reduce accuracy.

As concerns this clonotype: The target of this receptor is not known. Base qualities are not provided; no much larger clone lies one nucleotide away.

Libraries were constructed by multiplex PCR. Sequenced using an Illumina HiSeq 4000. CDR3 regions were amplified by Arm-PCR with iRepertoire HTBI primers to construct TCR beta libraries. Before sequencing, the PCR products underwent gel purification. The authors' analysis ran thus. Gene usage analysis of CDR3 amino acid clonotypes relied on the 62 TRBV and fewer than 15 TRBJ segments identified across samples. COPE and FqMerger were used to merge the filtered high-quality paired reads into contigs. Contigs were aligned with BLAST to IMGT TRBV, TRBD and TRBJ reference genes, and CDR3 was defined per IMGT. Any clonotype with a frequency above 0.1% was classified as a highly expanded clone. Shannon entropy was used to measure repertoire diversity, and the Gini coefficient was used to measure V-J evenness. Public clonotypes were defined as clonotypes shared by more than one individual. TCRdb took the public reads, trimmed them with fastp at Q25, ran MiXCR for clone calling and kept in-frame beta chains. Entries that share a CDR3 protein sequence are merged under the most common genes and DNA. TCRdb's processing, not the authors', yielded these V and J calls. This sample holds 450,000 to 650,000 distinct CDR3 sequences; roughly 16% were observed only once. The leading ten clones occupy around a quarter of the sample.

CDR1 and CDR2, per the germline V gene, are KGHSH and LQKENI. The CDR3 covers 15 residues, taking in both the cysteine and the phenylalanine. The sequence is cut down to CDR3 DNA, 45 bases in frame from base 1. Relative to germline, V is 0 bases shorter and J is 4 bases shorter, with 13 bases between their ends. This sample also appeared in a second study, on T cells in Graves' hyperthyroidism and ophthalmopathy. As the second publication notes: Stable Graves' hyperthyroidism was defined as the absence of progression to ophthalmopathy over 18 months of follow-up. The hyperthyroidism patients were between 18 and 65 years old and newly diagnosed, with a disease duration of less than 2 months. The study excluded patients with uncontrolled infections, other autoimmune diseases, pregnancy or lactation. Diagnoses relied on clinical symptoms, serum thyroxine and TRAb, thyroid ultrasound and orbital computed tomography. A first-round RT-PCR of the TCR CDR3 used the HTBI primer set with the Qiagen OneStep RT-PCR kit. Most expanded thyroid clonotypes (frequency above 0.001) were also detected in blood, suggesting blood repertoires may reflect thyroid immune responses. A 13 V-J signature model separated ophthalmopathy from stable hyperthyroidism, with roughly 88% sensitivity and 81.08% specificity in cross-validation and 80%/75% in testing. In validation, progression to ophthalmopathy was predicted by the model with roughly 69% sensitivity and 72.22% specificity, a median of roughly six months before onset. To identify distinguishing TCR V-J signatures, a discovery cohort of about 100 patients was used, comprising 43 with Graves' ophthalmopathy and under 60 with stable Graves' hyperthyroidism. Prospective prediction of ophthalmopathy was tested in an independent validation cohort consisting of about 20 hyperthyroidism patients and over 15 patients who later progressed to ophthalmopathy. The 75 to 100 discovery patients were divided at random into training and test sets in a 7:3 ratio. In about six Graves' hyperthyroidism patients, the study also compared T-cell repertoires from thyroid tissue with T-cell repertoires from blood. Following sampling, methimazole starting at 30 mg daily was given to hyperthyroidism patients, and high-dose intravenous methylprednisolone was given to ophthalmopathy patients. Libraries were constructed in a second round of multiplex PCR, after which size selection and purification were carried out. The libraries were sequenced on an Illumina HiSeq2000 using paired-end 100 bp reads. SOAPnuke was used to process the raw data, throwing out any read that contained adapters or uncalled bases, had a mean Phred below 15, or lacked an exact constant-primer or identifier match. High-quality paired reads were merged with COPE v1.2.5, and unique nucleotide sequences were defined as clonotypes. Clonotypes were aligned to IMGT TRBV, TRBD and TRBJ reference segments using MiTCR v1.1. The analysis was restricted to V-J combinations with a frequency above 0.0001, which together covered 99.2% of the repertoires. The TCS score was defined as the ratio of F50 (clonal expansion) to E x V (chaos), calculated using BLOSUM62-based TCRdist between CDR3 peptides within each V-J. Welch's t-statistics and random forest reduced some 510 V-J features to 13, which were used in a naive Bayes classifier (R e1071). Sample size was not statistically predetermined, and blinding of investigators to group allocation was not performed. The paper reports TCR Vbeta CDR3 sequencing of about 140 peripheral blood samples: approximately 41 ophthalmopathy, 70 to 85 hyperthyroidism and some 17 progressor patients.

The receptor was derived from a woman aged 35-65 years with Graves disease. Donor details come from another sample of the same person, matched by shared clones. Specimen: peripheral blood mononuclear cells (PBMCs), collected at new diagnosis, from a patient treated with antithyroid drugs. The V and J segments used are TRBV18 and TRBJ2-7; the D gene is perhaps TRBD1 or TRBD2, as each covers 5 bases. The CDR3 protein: CASSPPLGTSYEQYF. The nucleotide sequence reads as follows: TGTGCCAGCTCACCACCTTTGGGGACGTCGTACGAGCAGTACTTC.